The clone carrying this T cell receptor beta chain showed up just a few times. The data are from a study of T cell repertoires in cytomegalovirus infection. In TCRdb, the reads were re-called with MiXCR into one record per CDR3 protein. Here the sample spans a few hundred thousand distinct CDR3 sequences, around 15% being singletons. Sequenced input: CD8+ T cells from PBMCs. The sequence came from a human donor in good health (CMV status not recorded). Some clones in this sample may be carry-over from other donors' samples.

DNA of the CDR3: TGTGCCAGCAGTCGACTAGCGGGGCTTTACGAGCAGTACTTC. Its translation: CASSRLAGLYEQYF. The rearrangement joins TRBV12-3 or TRBV12-4 to TRBJ2-7; 11 positions match TRBD2. The V segment lost 5 bases and the J segment 4 bases; nucleotides outside the gene matches: 4. The CDR3 has 14 amino acids.